This is a list of T cell receptor beta chains from one sample in a study of spatial heterogeneity in lung cancer. TCRdb redid the calling of the 5' RACE reads with MiXCR, one entry per CDR3 protein. Of 45,000 to 55,000 distinct CDR3 sequences in the sample, 12% are singletons; the top ten hold roughly 32%. Sequences were derived from PBMCs, sampled at follow-up. The origin of the receptors is a male donor with early-stage non-small cell lung cancer. CDR3s include the opening cysteine and the closing phenylalanine or tryptophan. D genes are given only for firm matches. Rows give clone size only sometimes, using once, few, many, or a class for an expanded clone.

TRBV7-9,few,.,TRBJ1-4,CASSLAPGTGEKLFF,TGTGCCAGCAGCTTAGCGCCAGGGACGGGTGAAAAACTGTTTTTT
TRBV30,many,TRBD1,TRBJ2-7,CAWSLVHRGPYEQYF,TGTGCCTGGAGTCTGGTCCACAGGGGCCCCTACGAGCAGTACTTC
TRBV20-1,many,.,TRBJ1-2,CSASKEDYGYTF,TGCAGTGCTTCGAAGGAGGACTATGGCTACACCTTC
TRBV21-1,.,.,TRBJ2-6,CASTGRQSSGANVLTF,TGTGCCAGCACCGGTCGACAGAGCTCTGGGGCCAACGTCCTGACTTTC
TRBV11-2,many,.,TRBJ2-2,CASSLNLLNTGELFF,TGTGCCAGCAGCTTAAATCTTCTAAACACCGGGGAGCTGTTTTTT
TRBV11-2,many,.,TRBJ2-5,CASSLDQETQYF,TGTGCCAGCAGCTTAGATCAAGAGACCCAGTACTTC
TRBV7-3,many,TRBD2,TRBJ2-1,CASSRPGGPSNEQFF,TGTGCCAGCAGTAGACCGGGAGGGCCAAGCAATGAGCAGTTCTTC
TRBV7-2,few,TRBD1,TRBJ2-7,CASSLAGQAYEQYF,TGTGCCAGCAGCTTAGCAGGACAGGCCTACGAGCAGTACTTC
TRBV25-1,many,.,TRBJ1-1,CASSEPTTLEAFF,TGTGCCAGCAGTGAACCGACGACGCTTGAAGCTTTCTTT
TRBV7-9,many,.,TRBJ1-6,CASSPVSPSPLHF,TGTGCCAGCAGCCCCGTCTCTCCTTCACCCCTCCACTTT
TRBV5-1,.,.,TRBJ1-2,CASSLGAAGANSGYTF,TGCGCCAGCAGCTTGGGAGCGGCCGGGGCTAATTCTGGCTACACCTTC
TRBV28,many,TRBD2,TRBJ2-7,CASVAGGPVYEQYF,TGTGCCAGCGTTGCGGGAGGGCCTGTCTACGAGCAGTACTTC
TRBV20-1,many,.,TRBJ2-5,CSARDPRAQYF,TGCAGTGCTAGAGATCCTAGAGCCCAGTACTTC
TRBV25-1,few,TRBD1,TRBJ1-2,CASSEQGEVNYGYTF,TGTGCCAGCAGTGAACAGGGGGAGGTTAACTATGGCTACACCTTC
TRBV9,many,TRBD2,TRBJ2-2,CASSVGLAVNTGELFF,TGTGCCAGCAGCGTCGGTCTAGCGGTGAACACCGGGGAGCTGTTTTTT
TRBV3-1,many,.,TRBJ1-1,CASSFTGPPSTEAFF,TGTGCCAGCAGCTTCACAGGGCCCCCGAGCACTGAAGCTTTCTTT
TRBV7-2,.,TRBD1,TRBJ1-2,CASSSDRAYGYTF,TGTGCCAGCAGCTCGGACAGGGCATATGGCTACACCTTC
TRBV6-2/TRBV6-3,many,.,TRBJ2-1,CASRGTKQFF,TGTGCCAGCAGGGGGACAAAGCAGTTCTTC
TRBV18,.,TRBD2,TRBJ2-1,CASSPSGRSHEQFF,TGTGCCAGCTCACCTAGCGGGAGGAGCCATGAGCAGTTCTTC
TRBV11-2,few,.,TRBJ1-2,CASSPQETNYGYTF,TGTGCCAGCAGCCCCCAGGAGACTAACTATGGCTACACCTTC
TRBV12-3/TRBV12-4,many,.,TRBJ2-5,CASNSGFQETQYF,TGTGCCAGCAACTCAGGCTTCCAAGAGACCCAGTACTTC
TRBV7-8,.,TRBD1,TRBJ2-6,CASSLRRDREGPGANVLTF,TGTGCCAGCAGCTTAAGGCGGGACAGGGAGGGACCTGGGGCCAACGTCCTGACTTTC
TRBV5-1,.,.,TRBJ2-2,CASSSPRDTGELFF,TGCGCCAGCAGCTCGCCCCGGGACACCGGGGAGCTGTTTTTT
TRBV12-3/TRBV12-4,many,.,TRBJ1-2,CASSPTIAGSYGYTF,TGTGCCAGCAGTCCGACCATTGCGGGTTCCTATGGCTACACCTTC
TRBV4-3,many,.,TRBJ1-5,CASSQDSRGNQPQHF,TGCGCCAGCAGCCAAGATTCCCGGGGCAATCAGCCCCAGCATTTT
TRBV28,many,TRBD2,TRBJ2-5,CASSRGGAEETQYF,TGTGCCAGCAGTCGCGGGGGGGCAGAAGAGACCCAGTACTTC
TRBV7-2,many,.,TRBJ1-3,CASSKGRPGNTIYF,TGTGCCAGCAGCAAGGGACGACCTGGAAACACCATATATTTT
TRBV6-5,.,.,TRBJ1-2,CASSYSFSGEAYGYTF,TGTGCCAGCAGTTACAGTTTCTCAGGGGAAGCCTATGGCTACACCTTC
TRBV18,.,TRBD1,TRBJ2-7,CASSPGQGGGYEQYF,TGTGCCAGCTCACCGGGACAGGGTGGGGGCTACGAGCAGTACTTC